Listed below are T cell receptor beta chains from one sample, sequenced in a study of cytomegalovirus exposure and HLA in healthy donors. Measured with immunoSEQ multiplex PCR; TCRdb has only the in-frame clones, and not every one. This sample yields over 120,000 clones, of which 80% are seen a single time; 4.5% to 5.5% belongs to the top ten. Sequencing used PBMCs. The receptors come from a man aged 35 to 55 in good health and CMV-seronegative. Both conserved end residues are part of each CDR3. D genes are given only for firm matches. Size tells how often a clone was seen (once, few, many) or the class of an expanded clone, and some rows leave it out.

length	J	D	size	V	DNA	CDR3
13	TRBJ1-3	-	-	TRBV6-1	TGTGCCAGCAGTGCGGGGTCGTTTGACACCATATATTTT	CASSAGSFDTIYF
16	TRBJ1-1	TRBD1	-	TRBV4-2	TGTGCCAGCAGGCCTACAGGGGCGGGAATGAACACTGAAGCTTTCTTT	CASRPTGAGMNTEAFF
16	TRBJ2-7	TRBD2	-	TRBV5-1	TGCGCCAGCAGCTTGGGACTAGCGGGGGATGGCTACGAGCAGTACTTC	CASSLGLAGDGYEQYF
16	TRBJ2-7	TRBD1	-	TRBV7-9	TGTGCCAGCAGCTTAGCGCTAGGACAGGGCTCCTACGAGCAGTACTTC	CASSLALGQGSYEQYF
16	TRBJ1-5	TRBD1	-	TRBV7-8	TGTGCCAGCAGCCTAGGGACAGGGGACTACAATCAGCCCCAGCATTTT	CASSLGTGDYNQPQHF
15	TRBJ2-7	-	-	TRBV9	TGTGCCAGCAGCGTATCAGGACAGATCACCTACGAGCAGTACTTC	CASSVSGQITYEQYF
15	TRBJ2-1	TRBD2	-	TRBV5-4	TGTGCCAGCAGTCAGCCTAGCGGGAGTCGCAATGAGCAGTTCTTC	CASSQPSGSRNEQFF
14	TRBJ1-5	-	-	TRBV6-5	TGTGCCAGCAGTGTATCGACGGCCAGAGGGCCCCAGCATTTT	CASSVSTARGPQHF
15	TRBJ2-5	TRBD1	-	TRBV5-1	TGCGCCAGCAGCTTGGACTCAGGGGGTTGGGAGACCCAGTACTTC	CASSLDSGGWETQYF
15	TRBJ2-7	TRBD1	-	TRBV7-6	TGTGCCAGCAGCCCGCGTCCCGGGACAGGGAACGAGCAGTACTTC	CASSPRPGTGNEQYF
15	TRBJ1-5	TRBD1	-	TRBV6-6	TGTGCCAGCAGTACCGACAGGGCAGTCAATCAGCCCCAGCATTTT	CASSTDRAVNQPQHF
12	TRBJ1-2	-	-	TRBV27	TGTGCCAGCAGTTCCGGGGGAAGGGGCTACACCTTC	CASSSGGRGYTF
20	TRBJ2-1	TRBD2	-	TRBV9	TGTGCCAGCAGCCCTCTTCCCGGGACTAGCGGGGGAAGCTCCTACAATGAGCAGTTCTTC	CASSPLPGTSGGSSYNEQFF
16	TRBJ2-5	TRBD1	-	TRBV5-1	TGCGCCAGCAGCTTGGTGGGACAGGGGGCGCAAGAGACCCAGTACTTC	CASSLVGQGAQETQYF
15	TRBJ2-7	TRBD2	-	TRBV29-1	TGCAGCGTTGATAGGCCTAGCGGGGGGTCCTACGAGCAGTACTTC	CSVDRPSGGSYEQYF
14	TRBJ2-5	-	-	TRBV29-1	TGCAGCGCTCTACTAGACCAGGGAGGAGAGACCCAGTACTTC	CSALLDQGGETQYF
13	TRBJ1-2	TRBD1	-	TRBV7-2	TGTGCCAGCAGCTTAGCGACAGGGTTCGGCTACACCTTC	CASSLATGFGYTF
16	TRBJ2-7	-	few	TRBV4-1	TGCGCCAGCAGCCAACAACGACTGATGGCAGCCTACGAGCAGTACTTC	CASSQQRLMAAYEQYF
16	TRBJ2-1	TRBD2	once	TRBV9	TGTGCCAGCAGCGTAGGGGAACTAGCGGGGGCCTCCCGGGAGTTCTTC	CASSVGELAGASREFF
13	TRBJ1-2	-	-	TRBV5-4	TGTGCCAGCAGATTGGACAGTAACTATGGCTACACCTTC	CASRLDSNYGYTF
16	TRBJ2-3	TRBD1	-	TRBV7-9	TGTGCCAGCAGCTTAGCTCGGGACAGGTACACAGATACGCAGTATTTT	CASSLARDRYTDTQYF
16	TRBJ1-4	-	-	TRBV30	TGTGCCTGGAGAAGTCCCACACAGGCAACTAATGAAAAACTGTTTTTT	CAWRSPTQATNEKLFF
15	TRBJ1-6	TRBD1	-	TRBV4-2	TGTGCCAGCAGCCAGGACAGGGACTTGGGATCACCCCTCCACTTT	CASSQDRDLGSPLHF
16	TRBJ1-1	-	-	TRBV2	TGTGCCAGACCTATGTCCAAAACAGGGTTAGAAGCTGAAGCTTTCTTT	CARPMSKTGLEAEAFF
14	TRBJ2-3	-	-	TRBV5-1	TGCGCCAGCAGCTTGGAAGGCGGGCGCGATACGCAGTATTTT	CASSLEGGRDTQYF
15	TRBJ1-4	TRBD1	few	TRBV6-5	TGTGCCAGCAGTCCCACCGGGACAGGGAATGAAAAACTGTTTTTT	CASSPTGTGNEKLFF
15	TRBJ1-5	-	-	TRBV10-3	TGTGCCATCAGGAAGGCCTCTGGGGGGGATCAGCCCCAGCATTTT	CAIRKASGGDQPQHF
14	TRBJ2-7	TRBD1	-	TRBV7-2	TGTGCCAGCAGCCTCAACAGGGGGCTGTACGAGCAGTACTTC	CASSLNRGLYEQYF
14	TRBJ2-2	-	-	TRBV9	TGTGCCAGCAGCGTAGCCGGGAGTACCGGGGAGCTGTTTTTT	CASSVAGSTGELFF
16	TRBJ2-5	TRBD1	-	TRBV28	TGTGCCAGTATGCGCCTCCGGGACAGTGGGGCGGAGACCCAGTACTTC	CASMRLRDSGAETQYF
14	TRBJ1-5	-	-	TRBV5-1	TGCGCCAGCAGCTTGGTCGGGGAAACTCAGCCCCAGCATTTT	CASSLVGETQPQHF
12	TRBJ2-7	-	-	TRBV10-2	TGCGCCAGCTCCCAACAGGCCTACGAGCAGTACTTC	CASSQQAYEQYF
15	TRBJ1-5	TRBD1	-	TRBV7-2	TGTGCCAGCAGCTTAGGTACAGGGGAGAACCAGCCCCAGCATTTT	CASSLGTGENQPQHF
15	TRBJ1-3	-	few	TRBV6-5	TGTGCCAGCAGTTTACAGGGCCCCTCTGGAAACACCATATATTTT	CASSLQGPSGNTIYF
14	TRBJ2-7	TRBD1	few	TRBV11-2	TGTGCCAGCAGCCCACAGACAGGGACCTACGAGCAGTACTTC	CASSPQTGTYEQYF
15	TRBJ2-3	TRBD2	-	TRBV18	TGTGCCAGCTCACCACTAGCGGGGGGTGCAGATACGCAGTATTTT	CASSPLAGGADTQYF
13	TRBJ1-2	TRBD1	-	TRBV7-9	TGTGCCAGCAGCACGGGGACAGGGACAGGCTACACCTTC	CASSTGTGTGYTF
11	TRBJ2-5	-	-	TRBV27	TGTGCCAGCATCTTAGGGGGGACCCAGTACTTC	CASILGGTQYF
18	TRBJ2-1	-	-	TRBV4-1	TGCGCCAGCAGCCTCCTAAGAGGCCAGCTCATGCCCTACAATGAGCAGTTCTTC	CASSLLRGQLMPYNEQFF
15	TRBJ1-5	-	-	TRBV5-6	TGTGCCAGCAGCTTAGGAGGGGATGGGGACCAGCCCCAGCATTTT	CASSLGGDGDQPQHF
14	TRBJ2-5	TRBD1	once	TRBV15	TGTGCCACCAGCAGGGACAGGGGGCAAGAGACCCAGTACTTC	CATSRDRGQETQYF
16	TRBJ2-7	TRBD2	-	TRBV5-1	TGCGCCAGCAGTCCCTCGGGTAGCGGGAAAACCTACGAGCAGTACTTC	CASSPSGSGKTYEQYF
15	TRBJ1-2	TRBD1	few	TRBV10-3	TGTGCCATCAGTGAAACCGGGACAGGGGGCGGTGGCTACACCTTC	CAISETGTGGGGYTF
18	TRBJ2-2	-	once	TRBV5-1	TGCGCCAGCAGCGCCGCCTCTGGTGGTAGCGGACCCACCGGGGAGCTGTTTTTT	CASSAASGGSGPTGELFF
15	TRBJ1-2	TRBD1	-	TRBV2	TGTGCCAGCAGTCTACGCTTGGGACAGTCCTATGGCTACACCTTC	CASSLRLGQSYGYTF
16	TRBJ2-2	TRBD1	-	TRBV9	TGTGCCAGCAGCGTAGTGGGACAGGGGTCGACCGGGGAGCTGTTTTTT	CASSVVGQGSTGELFF
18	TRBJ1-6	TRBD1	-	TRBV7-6	TGTGCCAGCAGCTTAAATCCTCCGACAGGGGGGAATAATTCACCCCTCCACTTT	CASSLNPPTGGNNSPLHF
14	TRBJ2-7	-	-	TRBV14	TGTGCCAGCAGCCAAGAATATTATGGGGCCGAGCAGTACTTC	CASSQEYYGAEQYF
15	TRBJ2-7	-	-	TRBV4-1	TGCGCCAGCAGCCCGCGAGGAGGCAGGACCTACGAGCAGTACTTC	CASSPRGGRTYEQYF
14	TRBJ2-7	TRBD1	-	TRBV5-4	TGTGCCAGCAGCGCCACGACAGGGGTCTACGAGCAGTACTTC	CASSATTGVYEQYF
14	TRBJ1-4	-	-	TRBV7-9	TGTGCCAGCAGAACCGCAGGGGTTGGTGAAAAACTGTTTTTT	CASRTAGVGEKLFF
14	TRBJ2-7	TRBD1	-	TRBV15	TGTGCCACCAGCACCCACAGGGGCGGGTACGAGCAGTACTTC	CATSTHRGGYEQYF
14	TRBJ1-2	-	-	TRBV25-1	TGTGCCAGCAGTGTTAGAGTACCTAACTATGGCTACACCTTC	CASSVRVPNYGYTF
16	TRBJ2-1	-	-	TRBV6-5	TGTGCCAGCAGTTACTTGCGGGGGCCCTCCTACAATGAGCAGTTCTTC	CASSYLRGPSYNEQFF
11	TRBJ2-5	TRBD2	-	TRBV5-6	TGTGCCAGCAGCTTGATGCGGGAGCAGTACTTC	CASSLMREQYF
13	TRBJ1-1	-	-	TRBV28	TGTGCCAGCAGCCGTCAGCGGAACACTGAAGCTTTCTTT	CASSRQRNTEAFF
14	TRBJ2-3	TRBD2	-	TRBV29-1	TGCAGCGTGGCCCGGCGGGAGGGCACAGATACGCAGTATTTT	CSVARREGTDTQYF
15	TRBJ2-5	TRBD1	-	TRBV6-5	TGTGCCAGCAGTTCATGGACAGGGGCAAAAGAGACCCAGTACTTC	CASSSWTGAKETQYF
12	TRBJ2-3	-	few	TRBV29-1	TGCAGCGAAGAGACTAGCACAGATACGCAGTATTTT	CSEETSTDTQYF
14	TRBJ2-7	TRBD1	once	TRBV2	TGTGCCAGCAGTGAATGGGGACAGGGTACCGAGCAGTACTTC	CASSEWGQGTEQYF